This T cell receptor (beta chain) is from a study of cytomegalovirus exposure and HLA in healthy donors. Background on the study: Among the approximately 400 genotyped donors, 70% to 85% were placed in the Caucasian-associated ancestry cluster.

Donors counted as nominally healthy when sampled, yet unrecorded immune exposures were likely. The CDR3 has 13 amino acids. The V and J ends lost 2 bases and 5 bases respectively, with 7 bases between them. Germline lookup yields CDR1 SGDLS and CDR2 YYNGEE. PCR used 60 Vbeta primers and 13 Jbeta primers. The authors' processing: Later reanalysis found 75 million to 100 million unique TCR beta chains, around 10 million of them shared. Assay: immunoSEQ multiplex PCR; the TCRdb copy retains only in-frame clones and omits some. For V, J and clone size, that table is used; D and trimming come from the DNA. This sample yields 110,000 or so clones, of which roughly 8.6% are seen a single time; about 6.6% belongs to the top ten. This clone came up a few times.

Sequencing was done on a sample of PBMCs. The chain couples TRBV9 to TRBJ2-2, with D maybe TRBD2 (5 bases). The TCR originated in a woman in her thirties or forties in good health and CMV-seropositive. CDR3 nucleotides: TGTGCCAGCAGCGTTCGAGGGACCGGGGAGCTGTTTTTT. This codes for CASSVRGTGELFF.